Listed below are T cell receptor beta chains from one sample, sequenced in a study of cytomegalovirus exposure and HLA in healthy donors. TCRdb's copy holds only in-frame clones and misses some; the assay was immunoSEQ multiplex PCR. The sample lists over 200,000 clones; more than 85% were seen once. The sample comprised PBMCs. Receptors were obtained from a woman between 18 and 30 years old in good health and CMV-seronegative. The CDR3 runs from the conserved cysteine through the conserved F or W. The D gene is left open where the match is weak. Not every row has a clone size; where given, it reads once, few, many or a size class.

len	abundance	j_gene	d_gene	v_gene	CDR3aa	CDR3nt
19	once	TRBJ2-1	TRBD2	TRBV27	CASSLRASGSLTGYNEQFF	TGTGCCAGCAGTTTAAGGGCTAGCGGGAGTCTAACTGGGTACAATGAGCAGTTCTTC
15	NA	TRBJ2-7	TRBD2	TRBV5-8	CASSLGLAGSYEQYF	TGTGCCAGCAGCTTGGGACTAGCGGGCTCCTACGAGCAGTACTTC
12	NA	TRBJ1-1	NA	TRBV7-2	CASSSGGTEAFF	TGTGCCAGCAGTTCGGGGGGCACTGAAGCTTTCTTT
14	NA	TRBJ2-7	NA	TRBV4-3	CASSQDYQFDEQYF	TGCGCCAGCAGCCAAGATTATCAGTTCGACGAGCAGTACTTC
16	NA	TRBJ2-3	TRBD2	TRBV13	CASSYGTGGGDDTQYF	TGTGCCAGCAGCTACGGGACTGGCGGGGGTGACGATACGCAGTATTTT
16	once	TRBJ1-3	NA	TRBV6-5	CASSYSRIHSGNTIYF	TGTGCCAGCAGTTACTCCAGGATTCACTCTGGAAACACCATATATTTT
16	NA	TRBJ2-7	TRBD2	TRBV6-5	CASSYSLAGLAYEQYF	TGTGCCAGCAGTTACTCGCTAGCGGGGTTAGCCTACGAGCAGTACTTC
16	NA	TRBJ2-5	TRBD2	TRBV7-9	CASSPPTSGGQETQYF	TGTGCCAGCAGCCCTCCGACTAGCGGGGGGCAAGAGACCCAGTACTTC
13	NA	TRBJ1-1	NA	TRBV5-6	CASSHLTVAGAFF	TGTGCCAGCAGCCACCTCACAGTCGCTGGAGCTTTCTTT
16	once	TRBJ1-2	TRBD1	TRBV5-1	CASSLRWDRGEYGYTF	TGCGCCAGCAGCTTGAGATGGGACAGGGGCGAGTATGGCTACACCTTC
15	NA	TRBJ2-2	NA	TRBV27	CASSSPHGGSWELFF	TGTGCCAGCAGTTCCCCACATGGGGGGTCCTGGGAGCTGTTTTTT
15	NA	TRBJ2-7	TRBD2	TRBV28	CASSLAGGFSYEQYF	TGTGCCAGCAGCTTAGCGGGGGGCTTCTCCTACGAGCAGTACTTC
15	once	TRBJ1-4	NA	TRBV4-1	CASSQLQTTNEKLFF	TGCGCCAGCAGCCAGCTTCAGACAACTAATGAAAAACTGTTTTTT
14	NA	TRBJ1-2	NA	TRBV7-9	CASSVGVSRGGYTF	TGTGCCAGCAGCGTCGGAGTTTCAAGAGGTGGCTACACCTTC
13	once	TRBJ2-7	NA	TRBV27	CASSLIGQSEQYF	TGTGCCAGCAGTTTAATCGGACAGTCCGAGCAGTACTTC
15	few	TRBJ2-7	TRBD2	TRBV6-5	CASSYATGTSDEQYF	TGTGCCAGCAGTTACGCCACCGGGACTAGCGACGAGCAGTACTTC
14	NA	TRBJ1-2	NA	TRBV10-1	CASSENSLNYGYTF	TGCGCCAGCAGTGAAAACAGCCTAAACTATGGCTACACCTTC
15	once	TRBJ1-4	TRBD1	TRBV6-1	CASRDRGRANEKLFF	TGTGCCAGCAGGGACAGGGGGCGAGCTAATGAAAAACTGTTTTTT
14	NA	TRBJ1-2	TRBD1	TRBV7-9	CASRQAGTGSGYTF	TGTGCCAGCAGGCAAGCCGGGACAGGGTCCGGCTACACCTTC
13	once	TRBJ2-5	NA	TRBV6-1	CASSEAGEETQYF	TGTGCCAGCAGTGAAGCAGGGGAAGAGACCCAGTACTTC
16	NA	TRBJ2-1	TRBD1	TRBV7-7	CASSSDPGQVYNEQFF	TGTGCCAGCAGCTCCGACCCGGGACAGGTTTACAATGAGCAGTTCTTC
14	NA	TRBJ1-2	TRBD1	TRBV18	CASSPRPGTGGYTF	TGTGCCAGCTCACCACGTCCCGGGACAGGGGGCTACACCTTC
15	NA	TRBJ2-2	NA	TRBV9	CASSVGGGDTGELFF	TGTGCCAGCAGCGTAGGAGGGGGGGACACCGGGGAGCTGTTTTTT
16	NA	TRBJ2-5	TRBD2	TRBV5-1	CASSLLLAGGLETQYF	TGCGCCAGCAGCTTGCTTCTAGCGGGGGGGCTGGAGACCCAGTACTTC